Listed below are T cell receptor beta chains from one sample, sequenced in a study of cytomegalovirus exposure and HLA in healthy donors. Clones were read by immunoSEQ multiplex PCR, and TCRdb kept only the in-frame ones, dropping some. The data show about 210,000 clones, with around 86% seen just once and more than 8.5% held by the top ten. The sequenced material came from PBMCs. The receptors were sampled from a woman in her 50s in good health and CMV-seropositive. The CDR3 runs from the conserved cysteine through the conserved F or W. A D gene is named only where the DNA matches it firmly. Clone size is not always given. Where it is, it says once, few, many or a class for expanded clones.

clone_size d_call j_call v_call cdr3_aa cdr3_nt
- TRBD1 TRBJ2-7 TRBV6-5 CASSYAIRAGGYEQYF TGTGCCAGCAGTTACGCTATTAGGGCAGGGGGCTACGAGCAGTACTTC
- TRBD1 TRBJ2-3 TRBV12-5 CASALGTDGTQYF TGTGCTAGTGCTTTAGGGACAGATGGTACGCAGTATTTT
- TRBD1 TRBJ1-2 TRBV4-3 CASSQAADRAIYGYTF TGCGCCAGCAGCCAAGCCGCGGACAGGGCGATCTATGGCTACACCTTC
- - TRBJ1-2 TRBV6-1 CASSQTTTENYGYTF TGTGCCAGCAGTCAGACAACGACAGAAAACTATGGCTACACCTTC
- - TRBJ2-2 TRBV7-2 CASSSPLSLGELFF TGTGCCAGCAGCTCCCCCCTTAGCCTTGGGGAGCTGTTTTTT
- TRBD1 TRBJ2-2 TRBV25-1 CAIRTGVGTGELFF TGTGCCATCAGGACAGGGGTTGGCACCGGGGAGCTGTTTTTT
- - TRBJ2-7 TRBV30 CAWSFVNEQYF TGTGCCTGGAGTTTTGTCAACGAGCAGTACTTC
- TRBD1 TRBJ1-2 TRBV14 CASSQDFWTGSGYTF TGTGCCAGCAGCCAAGATTTTTGGACAGGGTCTGGCTACACCTTC
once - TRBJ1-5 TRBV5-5 CASSLGGSSNQPQHF TGTGCCAGCAGCTTGGGAGGGTCTAGCAATCAGCCCCAGCATTTT
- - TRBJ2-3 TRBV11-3 CASSEGDTTQYF TGTGCCAGCAGCGAAGGGGACACGACGCAGTATTTT
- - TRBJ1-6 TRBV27 CASSSRPMGLRESPLHF TGTGCCAGCAGTTCCCGCCCCATGGGGCTTCGTGAGTCACCCCTCCACTTT
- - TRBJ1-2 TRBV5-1 CASSLQGSYGYTF TGCGCCAGCAGCTTGCAGGGCAGCTATGGCTACACCTTC
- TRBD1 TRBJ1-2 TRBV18 CASSPAPGQNYGYTF TGTGCCAGCTCACCTGCCCCGGGACAGAACTATGGCTACACCTTC
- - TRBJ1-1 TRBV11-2 CASSSSTVRGAFF TGTGCCAGCAGCTCCAGTACCGTACGGGGGGCTTTCTTT
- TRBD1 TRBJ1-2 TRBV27 CASSVTGVPFYGYTF TGTGCCAGCAGTGTTACAGGGGTTCCCTTCTATGGCTACACCTTC
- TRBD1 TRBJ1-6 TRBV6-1 CASSENPHGQGRSPLHF TGTGCCAGCAGTGAAAACCCCCATGGACAGGGGCGGTCACCCCTCCACTTT
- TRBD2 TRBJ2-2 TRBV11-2 CASSPTSVGTEELFF TGTGCCAGCAGCCCAACTAGCGTAGGCACCGAGGAGCTGTTTTTT
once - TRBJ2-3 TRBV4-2 CASSPLRQGREADTQYF TGTGCCAGCAGCCCCTTGAGACAGGGGAGGGAGGCAGATACGCAGTATTTT
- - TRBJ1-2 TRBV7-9 CASSPGVRANYGYTF TGTGCCAGCAGCCCGGGGGTTCGGGCTAACTATGGCTACACCTTC
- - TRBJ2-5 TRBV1 CTSSLGQGTEETQYF TGCACCAGCAGCCTAGGACAGGGGACTGAAGAGACCCAGTACTTC
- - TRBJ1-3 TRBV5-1 CASSLSGEGNTIYF TGCGCCAGCAGCTTGAGCGGGGAAGGAAACACCATATATTTT
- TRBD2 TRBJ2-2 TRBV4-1 CASSQDGLAGVTGELFF TGCGCCAGCAGCCAAGACGGGCTAGCGGGTGTCACCGGGGAGCTGTTTTTT
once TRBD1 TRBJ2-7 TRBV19 CASSIDSTGGYYEQYF TGTGCCAGTAGTATAGATTCGACAGGGGGATACTACGAGCAGTACTTC
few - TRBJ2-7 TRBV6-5 CASSWDRTESYEQYF TGTGCCAGCAGTTGGGACCGGACAGAATCCTACGAGCAGTACTTC
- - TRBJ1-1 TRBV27 CASSLSPGNTEAFF TGTGCCAGCAGTTTATCCCCCGGGAACACTGAAGCTTTCTTT
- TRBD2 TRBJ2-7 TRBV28 CASSSPGTSGGANEQYF TGTGCCAGCAGCAGTCCCGGGACTAGCGGGGGGGCGAACGAGCAGTACTTC
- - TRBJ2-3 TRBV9 CASSLRTSTDTQYF TGTGCCAGCAGCTTGCGGACTAGCACAGATACGCAGTATTTT
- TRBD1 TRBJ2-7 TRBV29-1 CSVGQNYEQYF TGCAGCGTGGGACAGAACTACGAGCAGTACTTC
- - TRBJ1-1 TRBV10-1 CASSGQNTEAFF TGCGCCAGCAGTGGGCAGAACACTGAAGCTTTCTTT
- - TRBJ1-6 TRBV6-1 CASSVVGGMPNSPLHF TGTGCCAGCAGTGTGGTGGGGGGTATGCCCAATTCACCCCTCCACTTT
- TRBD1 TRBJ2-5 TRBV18 CASSPDRDLETQYF TGTGCCAGCTCACCGGACAGGGATTTAGAGACCCAGTACTTC
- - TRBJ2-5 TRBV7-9 CASSLGRAPKETQYF TGTGCCAGCAGCTTAGGCAGGGCCCCTAAAGAGACCCAGTACTTC
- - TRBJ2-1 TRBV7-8 CASSRAGRGSSYNEQFF TGTGCCAGCAGCCGCGCGGGACGGGGGAGCTCCTACAATGAGCAGTTCTTC
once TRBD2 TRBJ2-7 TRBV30 CACNRASGGSYEQYF TGTGCCTGTAACCGTGCTAGCGGGGGTTCCTACGAGCAGTACTTC
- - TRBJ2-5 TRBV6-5 CASSSEGLANEETQYF TGTGCCAGCAGTTCTGAAGGACTGGCAAACGAAGAGACCCAGTACTTC
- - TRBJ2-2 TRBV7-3 CASSPPPHGGRTTRELFF TGTGCCAGCAGTCCTCCTCCCCACGGGGGAAGGACCACCCGGGAGCTGTTTTTT
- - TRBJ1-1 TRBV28 CASNSPGSGRRTEAFF TGTGCCAGCAACAGTCCGGGATCCGGAAGAAGGACTGAAGCTTTCTTT
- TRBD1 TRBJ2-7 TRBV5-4 CASSSPGTGGEQYF TGTGCCAGCAGCTCGCCCGGGACAGGTGGCGAGCAGTACTTC
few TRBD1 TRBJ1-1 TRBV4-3 CASSPDRGRNTEAFF TGCGCCAGCAGCCCGGACAGGGGTCGGAACACTGAAGCTTTCTTT
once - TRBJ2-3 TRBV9 CASSWTPSTDTQYF TGTGCCAGCAGCTGGACACCTAGCACAGATACGCAGTATTTT
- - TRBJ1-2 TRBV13 CASSLRDPGNYGYTF TGTGCCAGCAGCCTGAGGGATCCGGGTAACTATGGCTACACCTTC
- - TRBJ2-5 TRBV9 CASSVRIQETQYF TGTGCCAGCAGCGTGCGAATCCAAGAGACCCAGTACTTC
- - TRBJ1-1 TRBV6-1 CASTMAGETEAFF TGTGCCAGCACTATGGCCGGGGAAACTGAAGCTTTCTTT
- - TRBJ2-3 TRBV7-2 CASSSLQDTQYF TGTGCCAGCAGCTCCCTCCAGGATACGCAGTATTTT
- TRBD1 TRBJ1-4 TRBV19 CASTSDRAPEKLFF TGTGCCAGTACCTCGGACAGGGCCCCTGAAAAACTGTTTTTT
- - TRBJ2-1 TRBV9 CASSAGDNEQFF TGTGCCAGCAGCGCCGGGGATAATGAGCAGTTCTTC
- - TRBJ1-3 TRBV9 CASSVQGPGPGNTIYF TGTGCCAGCAGCGTTCAGGGCCCGGGTCCGGGAAACACCATATATTTT
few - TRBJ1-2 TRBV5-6 CASSRGNYGYTF TGTGCCAGCAGTCGGGGTAACTATGGCTACACCTTC
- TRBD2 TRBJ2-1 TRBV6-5 CASSFPRTSGGNEQFF TGTGCCAGCAGTTTCCCACGGACTAGCGGGGGCAATGAGCAGTTCTTC
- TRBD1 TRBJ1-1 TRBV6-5 CASSQRDRVTEAFF TGTGCCAGCAGCCAACGGGACAGGGTAACTGAAGCTTTCTTT
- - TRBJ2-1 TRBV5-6 CASTAPRVYSGNEQFF TGTGCCAGCACCGCCCCCCGGGTCTACTCGGGGAATGAGCAGTTCTTC
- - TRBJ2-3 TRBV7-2 CASSIRGGSWADTQYF TGTGCCAGCAGCATAAGGGGGGGATCGTGGGCGGATACGCAGTATTTT
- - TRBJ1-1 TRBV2 CASSEPENTEAFF TGTGCCAGCAGTGAACCAGAGAACACTGAAGCTTTCTTT
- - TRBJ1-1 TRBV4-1 CASSQALWNTEAFF TGCGCCAGCAGCCAAGCTCTATGGAACACTGAAGCTTTCTTT
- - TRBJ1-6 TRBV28 CASSYTGFVSNSPLHF TGTGCCAGCAGCTACACAGGTTTCGTGTCAAATTCACCCCTCCACTTT